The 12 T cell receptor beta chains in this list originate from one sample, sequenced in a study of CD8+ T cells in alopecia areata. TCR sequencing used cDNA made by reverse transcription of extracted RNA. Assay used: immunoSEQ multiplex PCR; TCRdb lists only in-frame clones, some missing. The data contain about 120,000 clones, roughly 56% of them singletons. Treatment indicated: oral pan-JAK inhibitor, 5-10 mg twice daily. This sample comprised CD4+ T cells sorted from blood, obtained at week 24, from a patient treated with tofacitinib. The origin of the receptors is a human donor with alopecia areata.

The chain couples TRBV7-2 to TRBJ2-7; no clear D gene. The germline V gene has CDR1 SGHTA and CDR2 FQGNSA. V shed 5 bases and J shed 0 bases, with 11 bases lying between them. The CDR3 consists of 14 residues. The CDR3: CASSPWIGSYEQYF. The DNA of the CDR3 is TGTGCCAGCAGCCCTTGGATCGGCTCCTACGAGCAGTACTTC.

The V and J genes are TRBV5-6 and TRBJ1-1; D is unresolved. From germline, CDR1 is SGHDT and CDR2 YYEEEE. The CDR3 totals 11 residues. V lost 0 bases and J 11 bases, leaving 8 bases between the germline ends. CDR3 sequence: CASSLGTSAFF. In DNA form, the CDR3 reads TGTGCCAGCAGCTTGGGCACCTCGGCTTTCTTT.

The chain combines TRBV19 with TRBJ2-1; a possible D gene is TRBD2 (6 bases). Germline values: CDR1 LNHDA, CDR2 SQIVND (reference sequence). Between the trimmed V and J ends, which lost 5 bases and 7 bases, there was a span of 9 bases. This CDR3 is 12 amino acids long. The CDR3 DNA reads TGTGCCAGTAGTGGTGGGGGGAATGAGCAGTTCTTC. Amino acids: CASSGGGNEQFF.

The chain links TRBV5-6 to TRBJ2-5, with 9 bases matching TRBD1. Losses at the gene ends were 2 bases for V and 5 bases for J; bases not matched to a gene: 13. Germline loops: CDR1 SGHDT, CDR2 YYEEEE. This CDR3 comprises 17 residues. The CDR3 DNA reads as TGTGCCAGCAGCTTCCGCTCTCGATACAGGGGGCTGGAGACCCAGTACTTC. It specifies CASSFRSRYRGLETQYF.

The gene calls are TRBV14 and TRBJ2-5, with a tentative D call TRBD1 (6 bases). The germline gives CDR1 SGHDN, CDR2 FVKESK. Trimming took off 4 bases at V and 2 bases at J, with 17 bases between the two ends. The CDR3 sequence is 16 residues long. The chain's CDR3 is CASSPQGRSIQETQYF. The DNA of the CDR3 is TGTGCCAGCAGCCCCCAGGGGCGTTCCATACAAGAGACCCAGTACTTC.

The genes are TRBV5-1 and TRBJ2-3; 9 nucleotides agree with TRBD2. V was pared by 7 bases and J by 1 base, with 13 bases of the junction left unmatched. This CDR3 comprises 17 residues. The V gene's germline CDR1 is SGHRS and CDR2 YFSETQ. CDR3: CASSKAGGPSGTDTQYF. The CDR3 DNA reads TGCGCCAGCTCCAAGGCGGGGGGGCCTTCGGGCACAGATACGCAGTATTTT.

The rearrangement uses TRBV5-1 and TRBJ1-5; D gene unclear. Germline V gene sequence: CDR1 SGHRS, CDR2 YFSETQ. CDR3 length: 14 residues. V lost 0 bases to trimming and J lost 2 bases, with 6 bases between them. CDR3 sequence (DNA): TGCGCCAGCAGCTTGGACAGTGGCAATCAGCCCCAGCATTTT. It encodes CASSLDSGNQPQHF.

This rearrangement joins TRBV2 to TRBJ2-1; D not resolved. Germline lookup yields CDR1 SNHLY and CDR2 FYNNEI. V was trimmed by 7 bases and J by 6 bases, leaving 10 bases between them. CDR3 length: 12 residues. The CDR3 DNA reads TGTGCCAGCAATGTAGAGATCAATGAGCAGTTCTTC. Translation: CASNVEINEQFF.

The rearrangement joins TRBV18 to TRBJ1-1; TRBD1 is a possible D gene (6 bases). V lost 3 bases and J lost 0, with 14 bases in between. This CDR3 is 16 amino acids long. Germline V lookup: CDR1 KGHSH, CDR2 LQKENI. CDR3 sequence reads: CASSPRDIRMNTEAFF. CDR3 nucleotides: TGTGCCAGCTCACCCCGGGACATCCGGATGAACACTGAAGCTTTCTTT. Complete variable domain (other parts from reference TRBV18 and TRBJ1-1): NAGVMQNPRHLVRRRGQEARLRCSPMKGHSHVYWYRQLPEEGLKFMVYLQKENIIDESGMPKERFSAEFPKEGPSILRIQQVVRGDSAAYFCASSPRDIRMNTEAFFGQGTRLTVV.

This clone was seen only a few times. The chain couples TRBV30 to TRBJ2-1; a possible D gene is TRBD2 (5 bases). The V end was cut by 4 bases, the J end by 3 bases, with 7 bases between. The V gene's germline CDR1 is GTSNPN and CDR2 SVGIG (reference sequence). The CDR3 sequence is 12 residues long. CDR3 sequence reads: CAWTGSYNEQFF. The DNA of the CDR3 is TGTGCCTGGACGGGGAGCTACAATGAGCAGTTCTTC.

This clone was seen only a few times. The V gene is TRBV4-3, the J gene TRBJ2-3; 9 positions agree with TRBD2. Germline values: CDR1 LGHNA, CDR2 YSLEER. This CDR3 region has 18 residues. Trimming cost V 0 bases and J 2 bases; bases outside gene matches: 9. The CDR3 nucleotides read TGCGCCAGCAGCCAAGATCGGAAGCGGGGGGTAGACACAGATACGCAGTATTTT. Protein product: CASSQDRKRGVDTDTQYF.

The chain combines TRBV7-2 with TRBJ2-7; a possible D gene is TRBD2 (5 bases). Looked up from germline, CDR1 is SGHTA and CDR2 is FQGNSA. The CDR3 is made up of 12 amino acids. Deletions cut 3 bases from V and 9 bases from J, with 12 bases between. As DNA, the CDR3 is TGTGCCAGCAGCTTCCTCGGACTTGGGCAGTACTTC. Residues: CASSFLGLGQYF.